This T cell receptor (beta chain) was captured by sequencing in a study of T-cell reconstitution after alpha-beta-depleted transplantation in children. CDR3 length equals 16 residues. V was pared by 2 bases and J by 4 bases, with 14 bases between. The germline V gene has CDR1 SGHTA and CDR2 FQGNSA. Preparation of the TCRbeta library involved a method that used unique molecular identifiers. TCRdb independently ran MiXCR on the PCR reads; one entry per CDR3 protein. The sample contains around 580,000 distinct CDR3 sequences, over 20% of which appear only once. In its sample, this clonotype was seen a few times.

This specimen was PBMCs, taken before TCRalphabeta/CD19-depleted stem cell transplant. This TCR derives from a boy under two years old with Wiskott-Aldrich syndrome, due to receive a stem cell transplant. The chain couples TRBV7-2 to TRBJ2-2; D is uncertain. The CDR3 DNA is TGTGCCAGCAGCTTACGTCGGTCCCTACCCACCGGGGAGCTGTTTTTT. The encoded protein is CASSLRRSLPTGELFF.